These 20 T cell receptor beta chains were all obtained from the same sample, sequenced in a study of CD8+CD57+ T cells in acquired aplastic anemia. An expansion of CD8+CD57+ cells by flow cytometry had been shown in patients chosen for sequencing. Researchers used genomic DNA as the template to profile TCR beta VDJ and CDR3. MiXCR was run by TCRdb on the reads, yielding one entry per CDR3 protein. Of some 170,000 distinct CDR3 sequences detected, nearly 65% appear once; the ten largest clones hold about 42%. Sequences were obtained from sorted CD4+, CD8+, or CD8+CD57+ T cells (not recorded which) from PBMCs. These receptors were obtained from a human donor with aplastic anemia.

The sample holds a few counts of this clonotype. The rearrangement uses TRBV20-1 and TRBJ2-2, with D unclear. This CDR3 comprises 12 residues. Trimming removed 7 bases from V and 1 base from J, with 7 bases in between. The germline V gene encodes CDR1 DFQATT and CDR2 SNEGSKA (reference sequence). CDR3 bases: TGCAGTGTAACGGGGAACACCGGGGAGCTGTTTTTT. This translates into CSVTGNTGELFF.

The chain uses TRBV9 and TRBJ2-3; 8 bases align to TRBD2. CDR1 is SGDLS and CDR2 is YYNGEE in the germline V gene. The J segment lost 2 bases and the V segment lost 0 bases, leaving 5 bases of the junction unmatched. The CDR3 is 16 amino acids. The CDR3 region has the DNA TGTGCCAGCAGCGTAGCCCCAGCGGGGGACACAGATACGCAGTATTTT. This codes for CASSVAPAGDTDTQYF.

The chain has TRBV24-1 and TRBJ2-3; 10 bases agree with TRBD2. With V trimmed by 3 bases and J by 5 bases, 7 bases remained unmatched. The CDR3 is 16 amino acids. Germline CDR1 reads KGHDR; CDR2 reads SFDVKD. The CDR3 sequence is CATSDLSSGRRDTQYF. The CDR3 DNA is TGTGCCACCAGTGATCTATCTAGCGGGAGAAGAGATACGCAGTATTTT.

The rearrangement uses TRBV5-4 and TRBJ1-1; 8 bases fit TRBD1. The CDR3 is made up of 14 amino acids. CDR1 and CDR2 from the germline V gene are SGHNT and YYREEE (reference sequence). The J segment lost 12 bases and the V segment lost 3 bases, leaving 13 bases of the junction unmatched. DNA of the CDR3: TGTGCCAGCAGCTGGACGGGACAGGTAATTCCTCCTTTCTTT. It specifies CASSWTGQVIPPFF.

This clonotype was counted ten times or more. The V gene is TRBV19, the J gene TRBJ2-1; TRBD1 agrees at 8 bases. The CDR3 is 15 residues long. The J segment lost 7 bases and the V segment lost 7 bases, leaving 12 bases of the junction unmatched. CDR1 and CDR2 from the germline V gene are LNHDA and SQIVND (reference sequence). CDR3 sequence (DNA): TGTGCCAGTAAAACAGGGATTAGGGACAGGAATGAGCAGTTCTTC. This translates into CASKTGIRDRNEQFF. The whole variable domain, filled in from reference TRBV19 and TRBJ2-1, reads DGGITQSPKYLFRKEGQNVTLSCEQNLNHDAMYWYRQDPGQGLRLIYYSQIVNDFQKGDIAEGYSVSREKKESFPLTVTSAQKNPTAFYLCASKTGIRDRNEQFFGPGTRLTVL.

The chain is built from TRBV25-1 and TRBJ1-2, with D maybe TRBD1 (6 bases). Deletions cut 5 bases from V and 4 bases from J, with 14 bases between. This CDR3 spans 14 amino acids. Germline CDR1 and CDR2: MGHDK and SYGVNS. The chain's CDR3 is CASSSGTMGYGYTF. The CDR3 region has the DNA TGTGCCAGCAGTTCTGGGACAATGGGCTATGGCTACACCTTC.

This chain uses TRBV2 with TRBJ1-4; no firm D call. Looked up from germline, CDR1 is SNHLY and CDR2 is FYNNEI. Trimming took off 8 bases at V and 5 bases at J, with 12 bases between the two ends. This CDR3 spans 13 amino acids. The CDR3, as DNA: TGTGCCAGCTCCGCCCAACTGAATGAAAAACTGTTTTTT. It encodes CASSAQLNEKLFF.

The V and J genes are TRBV2 and TRBJ2-7; 9 nucleotides match TRBD2. The CDR3 totals 15 residues. CDR1 is SNHLY, CDR2 FYNNEI, per germline. V was clipped by 6 bases and J by 5 bases; unmatched bases: 11. CDR3 in amino acids: CASSWAAGGPNEQYF. The DNA for the CDR3 is TGTGCCAGCAGCTGGGCCGCGGGAGGGCCGAACGAGCAGTACTTC.

The chain employs TRBV10-3 and TRBJ2-3; 8 bases are shared with TRBD2. The CDR3 has 18 residues. The germline gives CDR1 ENHRY, CDR2 SYGVKD. The junction had 11 bases not matched to a gene; V was cut back by 0 bases and J by 3 bases. CDR3 residues: CAISESSGRGIGTDTQYF. The CDR3 nucleotides read TGTGCCATCAGTGAGTCATCCGGGAGGGGGATAGGGACAGATACGCAGTATTTT.

In the case of this clonotype: The CDR3 does not end in the conserved phenylalanine or tryptophan, so this is likely a read error. This chain uses TRBV5-1 with TRBJ2-7; D tentatively fits TRBD1 or TRBD2 (5 bases each). The CDR3 length is 14 residues. Germline V gene sequence: CDR1 SGHRS, CDR2 YFSETQ. Trimming removed 4 bases from V and 1 base from J, with 12 bases in between. CDR3 nucleotides: TGCGCCAGCAGCCAAGGGGACGGATCCTACGAGCAGTACCTC. It translates to CASSQGDGSYEQYL.

The chain is built from TRBV19 and TRBJ2-2, with a weak D call TRBD2 (6 bases). Deletions cut 11 bases from V and 0 bases from J, with 13 bases between. Germline V lookup: CDR1 LNHDA, CDR2 SQIVND (reference sequence). This CDR3 is built from 14 residues. In DNA, the CDR3 is TGTGCCTCAGGCGGAGGGACGAACACCGGGGAGCTGTTTTTT. It is translated as CASGGGTNTGELFF.

This clonotype was counted only a few times. V is TRBV7-8 and J is TRBJ2-1; 8 bases are a match to TRBD2. J gave up 6 bases and V 3 bases, and 7 bases lay outside the gene matches. In germline, CDR1 is SGHVS, CDR2 FQNEAQ. The CDR3 spans 15 residues. CDR3 in DNA: TGTGCCAGCAGCTTGAACGGGAGGGTCGGCAATGAGCAGTTCTTC. This codes for CASSLNGRVGNEQFF.

This chain connects TRBV20-1 to TRBJ2-5; a weak D match, TRBD2 (5 bases). This CDR3 has 11 residues. Germline-derived CDR1 and CDR2 are DFQATT and SNEGSKA (reference sequence). V lost 2 bases and J lost 5, with 6 bases in between. The CDR3 nucleotides are TGCAGTGCTAGAACGGGGGAGACCCAGTACTTC. This codes for CSARTGETQYF.

In regard to this clonotype: With a much larger clone just one base away, this may be a read error. The J gene is TRBJ1-3, the V gene TRBV4-3; D is unresolved. Germline CDR1 reads LGHNA; CDR2 reads YSLEER. This CDR3 contains 13 residues. Trimming removed 0 bases from V and 15 bases from J, with 15 bases in between. CDR3 protein: CASSQDGEQLAYF. The CDR3 DNA reads as TGCGCCAGCAGCCAAGATGGTGAACAGTTAGCATATTTT.

This rearrangement joins TRBV9 to TRBJ1-1; 7 nucleotides align to TRBD1. This CDR3 has 14 residues. V was clipped by 4 bases and J by 2 bases; unmatched bases: 5. Germline V CDR1 and CDR2: SGDLS, YYNGEE. The CDR3, as DNA: TGTGCCAGCAGCCCCAACAGGGGTAACACTGAAGCTTTCTTT. Translated: CASSPNRGNTEAFF.

This clonotype was detected only a few times. The chain couples TRBV10-3 to TRBJ1-6; no reliable D call. The germline V gene has CDR1 ENHRY and CDR2 SYGVKD. V gave up 3 bases and J gave up 9 bases, with 9 bases separating them. CDR3 length equals 13 residues. The chain's CDR3 is CAISDARSSPLHF. CDR3 in DNA: TGTGCCATCAGTGACGCGCGGAGTTCACCCCTCCACTTT.

The V and J genes are TRBV6-5 and TRBJ1-2, with D possibly being TRBD1 (5 bases). Trimming removed 6 bases from V and 4 bases from J, with 12 bases in between. Germline lookup yields CDR1 MNHEY and CDR2 SVGAGI. The CDR3 spans 13 residues. The CDR3 DNA follows: TGTGCCAGCAGCAACGACAGAAGCTATGGCTACACCTTC. Its translation is CASSNDRSYGYTF.

The chain has TRBV7-9 and TRBJ1-6, with TRBD1 identical over 10 bases. Germline V gene data show CDR1 as SEHNR and CDR2 as FQNEAQ (reference sequence). The CDR3 has 15 residues. Trimming removed 8 bases from V and 10 bases from J; junction bases left unmatched: 11. In DNA form, the CDR3 reads TGTGCCAGCCGACGGACAGGGGGATCAAACTCACCCCTCCACTTT. Encoded protein: CASRRTGGSNSPLHF.

The chain employs TRBV5-6 and TRBJ2-7; D is unresolved. Between the trimmed V and J ends, which lost 4 bases and 4 bases, there was a span of 15 bases. The CDR3 consists of 14 residues. CDR1 SGHDT and CDR2 YYEEEE come from the germline V gene. The CDR3 here is CASSRSNVGYEQYF. CDR3 bases: TGTGCCAGCAGCCGCTCGAACGTAGGATACGAGCAGTACTTC.

The chain's CDR3 is CASTAGLNTGELFF. The DNA for the CDR3 is TGTGCCAGCACTGCGGGACTGAATACTGGGGAGCTGTTTTTT. The V and J genes are TRBV2 and TRBJ2-2; TRBD2 might be the D (6 bases). CDR3 size: 14 residues. Per the germline V gene, CDR1 is SNHLY and CDR2 is FYNNEI. Trimming pared 7 bases from V and 8 bases from J, leaving 17 bases between.